The next 10 T cell receptor beta chains were all read from a single sample in a study of T cell repertoires in cytomegalovirus infection. MiXCR, applied by TCRdb to the reads, yields one record per CDR3 protein. The table shows about 230,000 distinct CDR3 sequences, with 5% to 8.5% occurring only once. The sequencing input was PBMCs. These receptors came from a human donor in good health (CMV status not recorded). Some clones in this sample may be carry-over from other donors' samples.

The chain carries TRBV14 and TRBJ2-1, with 9 bases matching TRBD1. Losses at the gene ends were 6 bases for V and 0 bases for J; bases not matched to a gene: 6. CDR1 and CDR2 from the germline V gene are SGHDN and FVKESK. This CDR3 has 16 residues. This chain's CDR3 is CASRPGTGSSYNEQFF. DNA for the CDR3: TGTGCCAGCAGACCCGGGACAGGGAGCTCCTACAATGAGCAGTTCTTC.

This clonotype was detected ten times or more. This chain links TRBV7-2 with TRBJ1-1; D might be TRBD1 (6 bases). Germline V gene data show CDR1 as SGHTA and CDR2 as FQGNSA. The CDR3 has 14 amino acids. Trimming removed 0 bases from V and 4 bases from J, with 9 bases in between. The CDR3 sequence is CASSLAEGGTEAFF. DNA of the CDR3: TGTGCCAGCAGCTTAGCGGAGGGGGGCACTGAAGCTTTCTTT.

This clonotype came up many times. The chain is built from TRBV7-2 and TRBJ2-5; 10 positions agree with TRBD1. Germline CDR1 SGHTA, CDR2 FQGNSA. The CDR3 runs to 17 residues. The V and J ends lost 3 bases and 5 bases, in that order; junction bases with no gene match: 12. CDR3 residues: CASSFDPNDRGRETQYF. For the CDR3, the DNA is TGTGCCAGCAGCTTCGACCCGAACGACAGGGGGCGGGAGACCCAGTACTTC. Drawing the rest from reference TRBV7-2 and TRBJ2-5, the complete variable domain is GAGVSQSPSNKVTEKGKDVELRCDPISGHTALYWYRQSLGQGLEFLIYFQGNSAPDKSGLPSDRFSAERTGGSVSTLTIQRTQQEDSAVYLCASSFDPNDRGRETQYFGPGTRLLVL.

This clonotype was found many times. The rearrangement joins TRBV4-3 to TRBJ2-6, with 7 bases identical to TRBD1. There are 18 residues in the CDR3. Germline-derived CDR1 and CDR2 are LGHNA and YSLEER. V lost 3 bases, J lost 0 bases, and 8 bases stayed unmatched. The CDR3 protein is CASSQDGTDYSGANVLTF. The CDR3 nucleotides are TGCGCCAGCAGCCAGGACGGGACAGATTACTCTGGGGCCAACGTCCTGACTTTC.

This clonotype appeared many times. The rearrangement joins TRBV9 to TRBJ1-3; TRBD1 might be the D (5 bases). The CDR3 covers 17 residues. The germline gives CDR1 SGDLS, CDR2 YYNGEE. The V end was cut by 4 bases, the J end by 7 bases, with 24 bases between. The CDR3 nucleotides are TGTGCCAGCAGCACTTCCCCAGAGGAAGGGACCGTGAACACCATATATTTT. Amino acid sequence: CASSTSPEEGTVNTIYF.

A note on this clonotype: A clone one base away is much larger, so this may be a read error. V and J are TRBV7-4 and TRBJ2-1; 7 nucleotides agree with TRBD2. The V gene end was trimmed by 8 bases and the J gene end by 1 base; junction bases not matched to a gene: 5. The CDR3 has 14 residues. Germline V gene lookup returns CDR1 SGHVT and CDR2 SQSDAQ. CDR3 nucleotides: TGTGCCAGCTTGGGACTACTATCCTACAATGAGCAGTTCTTC. It specifies CASLGLLSYNEQFF.

This clonotype was counted ten times or more. CDR3 protein: CASSYRGGEAFF. CDR3 nucleotides: TGTGCCAGCAGTTACAGGGGCGGGGAAGCTTTCTTT. The J gene is TRBJ1-1, the V gene TRBV6-5, with D tentatively TRBD1 (5 bases). The germline V and J ends were trimmed by 2 bases and 8 bases, with 9 bases remaining between them. The germline V gene has CDR1 MNHEY and CDR2 SVGAGI. The CDR3 is made up of 12 amino acids.

This clonotype was seen ten or more times. V and J are TRBV7-2 and TRBJ2-4, with D uncertain. V lost 2 bases, J lost 0 bases, and 8 bases lay in between. The germline CDR1 and CDR2 sequences are SGHTA and FQGNSA. The CDR3 sequence is 15 residues long. The CDR3 region has the DNA TGTGCCAGCAGCTTATCAGTCGTAGCCAAAAACATTCAGTACTTC. This gives the protein CASSLSVVAKNIQYF.

The sample holds many counts of this clonotype. The chain couples TRBV4-1 to TRBJ2-2; D is ambiguous. The length of the CDR3 is 16 residues. Germline V gene sequence: CDR1 MGHRA, CDR2 YSYEKL. The ends were cut back, 1 base at V and 3 bases at J, with 12 bases in the middle. The CDR3 DNA sequence: TGCGCCAGCAGCCAAGGGCGCACGGCCCACACCGGGGAGCTGTTTTTT. It specifies CASSQGRTAHTGELFF.

The sample holds many counts of this clonotype. The V gene is TRBV7-8, the J gene TRBJ2-1; 9 bases map to TRBD1. Germline V CDR1 and CDR2: SGHVS, FQNEAQ. CDR3 length: 15 residues. V was pared by 3 bases and J by 5 bases, with 5 bases of the junction left unmatched. CDR3 residues: CASSFDRGRDNEQFF. CDR3 sequence (DNA): TGTGCCAGCAGCTTCGACAGGGGGAGGGACAATGAGCAGTTCTTC.